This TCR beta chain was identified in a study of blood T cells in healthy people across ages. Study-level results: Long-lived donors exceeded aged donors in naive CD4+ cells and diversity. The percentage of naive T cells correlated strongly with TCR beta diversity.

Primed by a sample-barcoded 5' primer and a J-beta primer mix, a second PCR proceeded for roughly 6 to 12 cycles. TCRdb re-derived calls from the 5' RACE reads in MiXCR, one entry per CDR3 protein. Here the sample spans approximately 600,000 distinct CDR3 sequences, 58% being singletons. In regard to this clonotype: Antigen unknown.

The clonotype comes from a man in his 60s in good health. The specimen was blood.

CDR3 bases: TGTGCCAGCAAATCGAGGCGACAGGGAAGGATTGACGAGCAGTACTTC. This gives the protein CASKSRRQGRIDEQYF. The chain has TRBV12-3 or TRBV12-4 and TRBJ2-7; TRBD1 matches 7 bases. V lost 7 bases, J lost 5 bases, and 17 bases stayed unmatched. The CDR3 runs to 16 residues.